A selection of T cell receptor beta chains follows, all from one sample in a study of cytomegalovirus exposure and HLA in healthy donors. The table came from immunoSEQ multiplex PCR; TCRdb's copy has only in-frame clones and leaves some out. The table records tens of thousands of clones, approximately 96% of them present only once. The specimen was PBMCs. The receptor set was obtained from a man aged 30 to 45 in good health and CMV-seropositive. CDR3s include the opening cysteine and the closing phenylalanine or tryptophan. Fields, in order: D gene, clone size, J gene, V gene, CDR3 protein, CDR3 DNA. A D gene is named only where the DNA matches it firmly. Only part of the rows carry a size: once, few, many, or a class if the clone is expanded.

>TRBD1|NA|TRBJ1-5|TRBV2
CASSETQGASQPQHF
TGTGCCAGCAGTGAAACACAGGGGGCAAGTCAGCCCCAGCATTTT
>NA|NA|TRBJ2-7|TRBV21-1
CASTPTARDFSYEQYF
TGTGCCAGCACCCCAACCGCGCGGGACTTCTCCTACGAGCAGTACTTC
>NA|NA|TRBJ2-1|TRBV30
CAWSKGVVNEQFF
TGTGCCTGGAGTAAAGGAGTGGTCAATGAGCAGTTCTTC
>TRBD2|NA|TRBJ2-1|TRBV5-1
CASSLEGLAGEEQFF
TGCGCCAGCAGCTTGGAGGGACTAGCGGGAGAGGAGCAGTTCTTC
>TRBD1|NA|TRBJ1-2|TRBV27
CASSLGGQGLGYTF
TGTGCCAGCAGTTTAGGAGGACAGGGTTTAGGCTACACCTTC
>NA|NA|TRBJ2-1|TRBV19
CASRTWGGDEQFF
TGTGCCAGTAGGACTTGGGGCGGGGATGAGCAGTTCTTC
>NA|once|TRBJ1-5|TRBV28
CASSLTPGHQPQHF
TGTGCCAGCAGTTTAACTCCAGGGCATCAGCCCCAGCATTTT
>TRBD1|NA|TRBJ1-1|TRBV30
CAGTGVRGNTEAFF
TGTGCCGGGACAGGGGTGAGAGGGAACACTGAAGCTTTCTTT
>NA|once|TRBJ2-7|TRBV18
CASSPPGAAGGEQYF
TGTGCCAGCTCACCACCGGGGGCCGCCGGGGGGGAGCAGTACTTC
>NA|NA|TRBJ1-1|TRBV25-1
CASSGGGTIRGEAFF
TGTGCCAGCAGTGGAGGGGGGACTATCAGGGGTGAAGCTTTCTTT
>NA|NA|TRBJ2-3|TRBV27
CASSALGLLLTDTQYF
TGTGCCAGCAGTGCCCTGGGACTCCTTCTGACAGATACGCAGTATTTT
>NA|NA|TRBJ2-7|TRBV9
CASSDGRSFLDEQYF
TGTGCCAGCAGCGATGGGCGATCGTTTTTGGACGAGCAGTACTTC
>NA|NA|TRBJ1-2|TRBV18
CASSPMGGGYGYTF
TGTGCCAGCTCACCAATGGGGGGAGGCTATGGCTACACCTTC
>TRBD1|NA|TRBJ1-4|TRBV2
CASSETGQPKLFF
TGTGCCAGCAGTGAAACGGGACAGCCTAAACTGTTTTTT
>NA|NA|TRBJ2-3|TRBV7-3
CASSLTAVDTQYF
TGTGCCAGCAGCTTAACTGCGGTAGATACGCAGTATTTT
>NA|NA|TRBJ2-1|TRBV28
CASSLRTREYNEQFF
TGTGCCAGCAGTTTGAGAACTAGGGAGTACAATGAGCAGTTCTTC
>NA|NA|TRBJ2-7|TRBV28
CASYSQASSYEQYF
TGTGCCAGCTACTCCCAGGCCTCCTCCTACGAGCAGTACTTC
>TRBD1|NA|TRBJ2-7|TRBV27
CASSLRGQVQGEQYF
TGTGCCAGCAGTTTAAGGGGACAGGTACAGGGCGAGCAGTACTTC
>NA|once|TRBJ1-3|TRBV6-5
CASRRGQFSGNTIYF
TGTGCCAGCAGACGCGGACAGTTTTCTGGAAACACCATATATTTT
>NA|NA|TRBJ1-1|TRBV30
CAWSNWGGRTEAFF
TGTGCCTGGAGCAACTGGGGGGGGAGGACTGAAGCTTTCTTT
>NA|NA|TRBJ1-3|TRBV28
CASSSTQSKRNTIYF
TGTGCCAGCAGTTCGACTCAGAGCAAGAGAAACACCATATATTTT
>NA|NA|TRBJ1-5|TRBV27
CASSQSSSIGQPQHF
TGTGCCAGCAGTCAAAGTAGTAGTATCGGTCAGCCCCAGCATTTT
>TRBD1|NA|TRBJ1-1|TRBV6-5
CASQGARNTEAFF
TGTGCATCCCAGGGGGCCCGCAACACTGAAGCTTTCTTT
>TRBD2|NA|TRBJ2-5|TRBV7-7
CASSLREGETQYF
TGTGCTAGCAGCCTACGGGAGGGAGAGACCCAGTACTTC
>TRBD1|once|TRBJ2-7|TRBV25-1
CASSAAGTGVSSYEQYF
TGTGCCAGCAGTGCAGCCGGGACAGGGGTTTCATCGTACGAGCAGTACTTC
>NA|NA|TRBJ2-1|TRBV18
CASSPTWNEQFF
TGTGCCAGCTCCCCTACCTGGAATGAGCAGTTCTTC
>TRBD1|NA|TRBJ2-3|TRBV4-3
CASSQGERADTQYF
TGCGCCAGCAGTCAGGGGGAGAGGGCAGATACGCAGTATTTT
>TRBD1|NA|TRBJ2-3|TRBV9
CASSAEYGTGEGTDTQYF
TGTGCCAGCAGCGCCGAATACGGGACAGGGGAAGGCACAGATACGCAGTATTTT
>NA|NA|TRBJ1-2|TRBV7-6
CASSLGTAGYGYTF
TGTGCCAGCAGCTTAGGTACAGCTGGCTATGGCTACACCTTC
>TRBD1|NA|TRBJ2-7|TRBV6-5
CASSKDRYEQYF
TGTGCCAGCAGTAAGGACAGGTACGAGCAGTACTTC
>NA|NA|TRBJ1-4|TRBV5-4
CASSLAGQTNEKLFF
TGTGCCAGCAGCTTGGCTGGGCAAACTAATGAAAAACTGTTTTTT
>NA|NA|TRBJ2-2|TRBV6-6
CASLQGSNTGELFF
TGTGCCAGCTTGCAGGGATCGAACACCGGGGAGCTGTTTTTT
>TRBD1|NA|TRBJ1-3|TRBV5-1
CASSLGGTGYSGNTIYF
TGCGCCAGCAGCTTGGGAGGGACAGGGTACTCTGGAAACACCATATATTTT
>NA|NA|TRBJ1-1|TRBV10-3
CAISEGPERGYTEAFF
TGTGCCATCAGTGAGGGGCCGGAAAGGGGGTACACTGAAGCTTTCTTT
>NA|NA|TRBJ1-1|TRBV28
CASSPGTEAFF
TGTGCCAGCAGTCCCGGGACTGAAGCTTTCTTT
>TRBD1|NA|TRBJ2-1|TRBV28
CASSLGGTGGYNEQFF
TGTGCCAGCAGTTTAGGCGGGACAGGGGGTTACAATGAGCAGTTCTTC
>NA|NA|TRBJ2-1|TRBV14
CASRVVGGDEQFF
TGTGCCAGCAGAGTCGTCGGAGGGGATGAGCAGTTCTTC
>TRBD1|NA|TRBJ1-1|TRBV28
CASSPDRGLRTFF
TGTGCCAGCAGTCCGGACAGGGGGCTCCGGACTTTCTTT
>NA|NA|TRBJ2-3|TRBV15
CATSRGPHRDF
TGTGCCACCAGCAGAGGTCCGCACAGGGATTTT
>TRBD1|NA|TRBJ2-2|TRBV5-1
CASSWVGQGAIAGELFF
TGCGCCAGCAGCTGGGTGGGACAGGGGGCCATCGCCGGGGAGCTGTTTTTT
>NA|NA|TRBJ2-2|TRBV5-4
CASSYSGGPNTGELFF
TGTGCCAGCAGTTACTCGGGGGGCCCGAACACCGGGGAGCTGTTTTTT
>NA|NA|TRBJ1-2|TRBV29-1
CSVESGWKDGYTF
TGCAGCGTTGAGTCGGGGTGGAAAGATGGCTACACCTTC
>NA|NA|TRBJ2-3|TRBV6-4
CASSSGSTDTQYF
TGTGCCAGCAGTAGCGGGAGCACAGATACGCAGTATTTT
>NA|NA|TRBJ2-2|TRBV7-8
CASRPGGTDTGELFF
TGTGCCAGCAGACCAGGCGGGACTGACACCGGGGAGTTGTTTTTT
>NA|few|TRBJ2-3|TRBV13
CASSPDSDGTQYF
TGTGCCAGCAGCCCGGACAGCGACGGTACGCAGTATTTT